This T cell receptor (beta chain) was captured by sequencing in a study of blood T cell repertoires in COVID-19. Study information: Donors in the United States, Italy and Spain gave samples during acute or convalescent COVID-19. The cDNA or gDNA used as material had been derived from T cells, B-cell-depleted T cells, or PBMCs.

The germline V and J ends were trimmed by 7 bases and 3 bases, with 13 bases remaining between them. This CDR3 region has 13 residues. Some clones are missing from TCRdb's copy, which holds only in-frame ones; the method was immunoSEQ multiplex PCR. In the table there are approximately 450,000 clones, around nine tenths of which are singletons. Living in about 25 US areas, the participants were between roughly 18 and 89 years of age. Cohort allocation depended upon clinical history that participants reported. Sequenced: PBMCs or T cells enriched from blood (not recorded which). The chain is built from TRBV12-3 or TRBV12-4 and TRBJ2-7; tentatively, D is TRBD1 (5 bases). The receptor was derived from a woman aged 18 to 35 with acute COVID-19. The CDR3 sequence is CASTTGHFYEQYF. The CDR3, as DNA: TGTGCCAGCACCACCGGACATTTCTACGAGCAGTACTTC.